These 4 T cell receptor beta chains were all obtained from the same sample, sequenced in a study of T cells in narcolepsy. The antigens these receptors bind are not known. Libraries were prepared by immunoSEQ multiplex PCR; TCRdb keeps only in-frame clonotypes and omits some of them. The repertoire holds about 2,400 clones, with roughly 28% as singletons. The material sequenced was cultured CD4+ T cells from cerebrospinal fluid. The receptor set was obtained from a human donor with narcolepsy.

This clone was recorded a few times. The genes are TRBV7-2 and TRBJ2-1; weak D call: TRBD1 (6 bases). The germline V and J ends were trimmed by 5 bases and 5 bases, with 16 bases remaining between them. Germline lookup yields CDR1 SGHTA and CDR2 FQGNSA. CDR3 length: 15 residues. The CDR3, as DNA: TGTGCCAGCAGCACCCTCGGACAGTTTAACAATGAGCAGTTCTTC. Translated, it gives CASSTLGQFNNEQFF.

The rearrangement joins TRBV2 to TRBJ1-4; 8 bases match TRBD1. J lost 8 bases, V lost 6 bases, and 8 bases had no gene match. CDR3 length equals 14 residues. Germline lookup yields CDR1 SNHLY and CDR2 FYNNEI. The CDR3 region has the DNA TGTGCCAGCAGCACAGGGGGGTGGTGGGAAAAACTGTTTTTT. Translated, it gives CASSTGGWWEKLFF.

This clone has only a few counts. This sequence joins TRBV6-1 and TRBJ2-7; maybe TRBD1 (6 bases). Germline CDR1 MNHNS, CDR2 SASEGT. With 8 bases removed from V and 1 base from J, the gap between germline ends came to 15 bases. The CDR3 is 14 residues long. In DNA, the CDR3 is TGTGCCAGCCGGGTCAGGGGCGAATCCTACGAGCAGTACTTC. Protein sequence: CASRVRGESYEQYF.

The V call is TRBV7-6, the J call TRBJ2-7, with 11 positions matching TRBD2. CDR1 and CDR2 (germline): SGHVS, FNYEAQ. The CDR3 spans 15 residues. The J segment lost 3 bases and the V segment lost 1 base, leaving 2 bases of the junction unmatched. CDR3 residues: CASSLGLAGNYEQYF. In nucleotides, the CDR3 is TGTGCCAGCAGCTTAGGACTAGCGGGGAACTACGAGCAGTACTTC.